The 23 T cell receptor beta chains given below trace back to one sample, sequenced in a study of blood T cell repertoires in COVID-19. Assay used: immunoSEQ multiplex PCR; TCRdb lists only in-frame clones, some missing. The sample lists 250,000 or so clones; approximately 88% were seen once. The sequenced sample consisted of PBMCs or T cells enriched from blood (not recorded which). The receptors come from a woman between 40 and 55 years old with acute COVID-19.

The gene calls are TRBV5-1 and TRBJ2-2; TRBD2 matches at 7 bases. This CDR3 contains 17 residues. V lost 4 bases, J lost 2 bases, and 11 bases stayed unmatched. Germline V gene data show CDR1 as SGHRS and CDR2 as YFSETQ. Here the CDR3 reads CASSPTSAVSNTGELFF. In DNA, the CDR3 is TGCGCCAGCAGCCCTACTAGCGCGGTATCCAACACCGGGGAGCTGTTTTTT.

The chain employs TRBV7-2 and TRBJ2-3; the match to TRBD1 covers 7 bases. The V and J ends lost 5 bases and 3 bases, in that order; junction bases with no gene match: 14. Germline V gene data show CDR1 as SGHTA and CDR2 as FQGNSA. The CDR3 runs 17 residues. The DNA for the CDR3 is TGTGCCAGCAGCCCAGTTCGGATGACAGGGAGTACAGATACGCAGTATTTT. Protein sequence: CASSPVRMTGSTDTQYF.

The chain recombines TRBV10-1 with TRBJ2-3; 7 nucleotides agree with TRBD1. V lost 5 bases to trimming and J lost 6 bases; unmatched junction nucleotides: 8. Germline assignment: CDR1 WNHNN and CDR2 SYGVQD (reference sequence). There are 14 residues in the CDR3. CDR3 nucleotide sequence: TGCGCCAGCAGTCAGGACAGGCCTAGGGATACGCAGTATTTT. As protein: CASSQDRPRDTQYF.

V gene TRBV27 combines with J gene TRBJ2-7, with D possibly TRBD1 on 6 matching bases. The CDR3 extends over 14 amino acids. V lost 3 bases, J lost 2 bases, and 11 bases lay in between. The V gene's germline CDR1 is MNHEY and CDR2 SMNVEV (reference sequence). DNA for the CDR3: TGTGCCAGCAGTTTGAACAGGGTCACCTACGAGCAGTACTTC. Protein product: CASSLNRVTYEQYF.

V usage is TRBV4-3 and J usage is TRBJ1-4; D perhaps matches TRBD1 (5 bases). The germline V and J ends were trimmed by 1 base and 3 bases, with 12 bases remaining between them. There are 16 residues in the CDR3. CDR1 and CDR2 from the germline V gene are LGHNA and YSLEER. The CDR3 nucleotides read TGCGCCAGCAGCCAAGGGGGAGGGGTAGCTAATGAAAAACTGTTTTTT. This sequence encodes CASSQGGGVANEKLFF.

The chain employs TRBV12-5 and TRBJ1-5; D not certain. The V gene lost 2 bases and the J gene lost 0 bases, with 14 bases spanning the gap. In germline, CDR1 is LGHNT, CDR2 FRNRAP. The CDR3 totals 17 residues. The CDR3 DNA reads as TGTGCTAGTGGTTTGCGTCTTCCCGGGGTTAGCAATCAGCCCCAGCATTTT. This translates into CASGLRLPGVSNQPQHF. Filled out from reference TRBV12-5 and TRBJ1-5, the complete variable domain reads DARVTQTPRHKVTEMGQEVTMRCQPILGHNTVFWYRQTMMQGLELLAYFRNRAPLDDSGMPKDRFSAEMPDATLATLKIQPSEPRDSAVYFCASGLRLPGVSNQPQHFGDGTRLSIL.

The V and J genes are TRBV19 and TRBJ1-5; tentatively, D is TRBD1 (5 bases). Trimming took off 0 bases at V and 7 bases at J, with 13 bases between the two ends. CDR1 and CDR2 (germline): LNHDA, SQIVND (reference sequence). This CDR3 is built from 15 residues. In nucleotides, the CDR3 is TGTGCCAGTAGTATAGATCGGGGGTCCGGGCAGCCCCAGCATTTT. Its translation: CASSIDRGSGQPQHF.

The V and J genes are TRBV7-2 and TRBJ2-7, with TRBD1 as a possible D gene (6 bases). Germline loops: CDR1 SGHTA, CDR2 FQGNSA. The CDR3 spans 13 residues. Trimming took 3 bases from V and 9 from J, leaving 15 bases between them. CDR3 loop: CASSLGGQSRQYV. For the CDR3, the DNA is TGTGCCAGCAGCTTGGGTGGACAGTCGAGGCAGTACGTC.

The J gene is TRBJ1-5, the V gene TRBV6-2 or TRBV6-3, with TRBD1 matching over 7 bases. The CDR3 is made up of 15 amino acids. V lost 2 bases, J lost 6 bases, and 7 bases stayed unmatched. Germline CDR1 and CDR2: MNHEY and SVGEGT. The CDR3 reads CASSYLWAGGQPQHF. In nucleotides, the CDR3 is TGTGCCAGCAGTTACCTGTGGGCAGGGGGTCAGCCCCAGCATTTT.

V and J are TRBV5-4 and TRBJ1-6; D is perhaps TRBD1 (6 bases). The CDR3 is made up of 14 amino acids. Germline-derived CDR1 and CDR2 are SGHNT and YYREEE (reference sequence). V was cut by 3 bases and J by 9 bases, with 13 bases left in between. The CDR3 sequence: CASSSQGGASPLHF. The CDR3 region has the DNA TGTGCCAGCAGCTCCCAAGGGGGGGCTTCACCCCTCCACTTT.

The CDR3 region has the DNA TGTGCCAGCAGTTGGGGGGAAGTGGCTTTCTTT. Translated: CASSWGEVAFF. The genes are TRBV6-5 and TRBJ1-1; a weak D match, TRBD1 (5 bases). Trimming cost V 4 bases and J 11 bases, with 11 bases left between them. CDR3 length equals 11 residues. Germline V gene data show CDR1 as MNHEY and CDR2 as SVGAGI.

V gene TRBV28 combines with J gene TRBJ1-6; no clear D. Deletions cut 3 bases from V and 10 bases from J, with 10 bases between. This CDR3 spans 13 amino acids. Germline V lookup: CDR1 MDHEN, CDR2 SYDVKM. CDR3 nucleotide sequence: TGTGCCAGCAGTTTTGAGCCGGGATCACCCCTCCACTTT. This sequence encodes CASSFEPGSPLHF.

This sequence joins TRBV28 and TRBJ1-6, with TRBD1 identical over 7 bases. V lost 8 bases, J lost 6 bases, and 13 bases stayed unmatched. Germline values: CDR1 MDHEN, CDR2 SYDVKM. The CDR3 length is 16 residues. The CDR3 region has the DNA TGTGCCAGCGGGGATCCAAGGACAGGCGGTAATTCACCCCTCCACTTT. Protein sequence: CASGDPRTGGNSPLHF.

This sequence joins TRBV3-1 (or the pseudogene TRBV3-2) and TRBJ2-4; maybe TRBD2 (7 bases). Looked up from germline, CDR1 is LGHDT and CDR2 is YNNKEL (reference sequence). Trimming cost V 8 bases and J 1 base, with 15 bases left between them. This CDR3 region has 15 residues. The CDR3 sequence: CASALGGAAKNIQYF. The CDR3 DNA sequence: TGTGCCAGCGCCTTAGGGGGGGCTGCCAAAAACATTCAGTACTTC.

The chain uses TRBV7-2 and TRBJ1-1, with TRBD1 matching 10 bases. CDR1 is SGHTA, CDR2 FQGNSA, per germline. The CDR3 runs 15 residues. V dropped 5 bases and J dropped 7; count of bases not matched to a gene: 10. The CDR3 sequence: CASSPSDRGPGEAFF. The CDR3 DNA reads as TGTGCCAGCAGCCCGTCCGACAGGGGGCCGGGTGAAGCTTTCTTT. The variable domain in full, completed from reference TRBV7-2 and TRBJ1-1, reads GAGVSQSPSNKVTEKGKDVELRCDPISGHTALYWYRQSLGQGLEFLIYFQGNSAPDKSGLPSDRFSAERTGGSVSTLTIQRTQQEDSAVYLCASSPSDRGPGEAFFGQGTRLTVV.

The V gene is TRBV4-1, the J gene TRBJ1-3, with a weak D call TRBD1 (5 bases). The CDR3 extends over 18 amino acids. The ends were cut back, 0 bases at V and 0 bases at J, with 15 bases in the middle. Germline CDR1 and CDR2: MGHRA and YSYEKL. Here the CDR3 reads CASSQDEGRADSGNTIYF. As DNA, the CDR3 is TGCGCCAGCAGCCAAGATGAAGGCAGGGCTGACTCTGGAAACACCATATATTTT.

The chain is built from TRBV11-2 and TRBJ2-7, with D possibly matching TRBD1 (5 bases). The CDR3 runs to 15 residues. Trimming pared 1 base from V and 5 bases from J, leaving 15 bases between. The germline CDR1 and CDR2 sequences are SGHAT and FQNNGV. The CDR3 spells CASSLVVKGNHEQYF. The CDR3 nucleotides are TGTGCCAGCAGCTTAGTTGTAAAGGGGAATCACGAGCAGTACTTC.

The gene calls are TRBV5-6 and TRBJ2-7, with D possibly matching TRBD1 (5 bases). The V and J ends lost 4 bases and 7 bases respectively, with 12 bases between them. From germline, CDR1 is SGHDT and CDR2 YYEEEE. There are 12 residues in the CDR3. CDR3 bases: TGTGCCAGCAGCGTCAGGGTCAGGGAGCAGTACTTC. Its protein is CASSVRVREQYF.

The J gene is TRBJ1-3, the V gene TRBV18; 8 positions match TRBD1. The CDR3 sequence is 17 residues long. Germline loops: CDR1 KGHSH, CDR2 LQKENI. With 3 bases clipped from V and 1 base from J, the junction kept 8 bases outside the gene matches. DNA of the CDR3: TGTGCCAGCTCACCCGTGGCAGGGGGCGAATCTGGAAACACCATATATTTT. Amino acids: CASSPVAGGESGNTIYF.

The CDR3 DNA sequence: TGTGCCAGCAGCCCCGCTCTGGGCAGGGAAGGATATGGCTACACCTTC. Residues: CASSPALGREGYGYTF. The genes are TRBV5-4 and TRBJ1-2; tentative D call: TRBD1 (5 bases). From germline, CDR1 is SGHNT and CDR2 YYREEE (reference sequence). Deletions cut 4 bases from V and 5 bases from J, with 21 bases between. The CDR3 runs to 16 residues.

The V call is TRBV7-9, the J call TRBJ1-1; a weak D match, TRBD1 (6 bases). Germline V gene lookup returns CDR1 SEHNR and CDR2 FQNEAQ (reference sequence). This CDR3 has 13 residues. With 5 bases removed from V and 6 bases from J, the gap between germline ends came to 13 bases. The CDR3 is CASSGQTGSEAFF. DNA of the CDR3: TGTGCCAGCAGCGGCCAGACAGGCTCTGAAGCTTTCTTT.

The CDR3 DNA reads as TGTGCCAGCAGCCCTCCAACTCAAACTGGGGACAGGGGATATAATTCACCCCTCCACTTT. It yields the protein CASSPPTQTGDRGYNSPLHF. The V call is TRBV21-1, the J call TRBJ1-6; the table's TRBD1 call for D was not verified on the DNA. TRBV21-1 is shown as a pseudogene. The CDR3 length is 20 residues.

The chain has TRBV9 and TRBJ2-3; 8 bases match TRBD2. Trimming removed 5 bases from V and 1 base from J; junction bases left unmatched: 0. CDR3 length equals 13 residues. Germline lookup yields CDR1 SGDLS and CDR2 YYNGEE. The CDR3 reads CASRGLGTDTQYF. For the CDR3, the DNA is TGTGCCAGCAGGGGACTAGGCACAGATACGCAGTATTTT.